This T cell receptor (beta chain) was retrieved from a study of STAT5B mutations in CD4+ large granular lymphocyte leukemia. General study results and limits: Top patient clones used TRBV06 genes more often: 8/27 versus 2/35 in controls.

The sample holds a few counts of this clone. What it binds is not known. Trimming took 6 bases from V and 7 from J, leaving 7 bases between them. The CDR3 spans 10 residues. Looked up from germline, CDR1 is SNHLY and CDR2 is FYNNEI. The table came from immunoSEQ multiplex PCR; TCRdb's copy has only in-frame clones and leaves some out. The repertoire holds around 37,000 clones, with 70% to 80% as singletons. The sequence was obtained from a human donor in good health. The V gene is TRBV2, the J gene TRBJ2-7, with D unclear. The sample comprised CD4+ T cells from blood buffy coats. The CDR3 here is CASRVGEQYF. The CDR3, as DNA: TGTGCCAGCAGGGTGGGGGAGCAGTACTTC.